These T cell receptor beta chains were read from a single sample in a study of blood T cell repertoires in COVID-19. Profiling relied on immunoSEQ multiplex PCR, and the TCRdb table lists in-frame clones only, not all of them. The sample holds 250,000 to 350,000 clones, approximately 90% seen once. Source material: peripheral blood. The receptors shown here come from a man aged 18 to 29 with active or convalescent COVID-19. Each CDR3 is given without its conserved first and last residue.

j_call: TRBJ2-3
v_call: TRBV11-1
cdr3_aa: ASKVVAGERY

j_call: TRBJ1-1
v_call: TRBV12-3/TRBV12-4
cdr3_aa: ASSFNERLEAF

j_call: TRBJ1-5
v_call: TRBV6-2/TRBV6-3
cdr3_aa: ASSDYHNRGRNQPQH

j_call: TRBJ1-6
v_call: TRBV10-3
cdr3_aa: AISESSAVIDSPLH

j_call: TRBJ2-5
v_call: TRBV7-8
cdr3_aa: ASSSLADRVQETQY

j_call: TRBJ2-2
v_call: TRBV5-4
cdr3_aa: ASSLDRGLWTGELF

j_call: TRBJ1-5
v_call: TRBV19
cdr3_aa: ASNRDRNQPQH

j_call: TRBJ2-3
v_call: TRBV7-8
cdr3_aa: ASSLAGSAYTQY

j_call: TRBJ2-5
v_call: TRBV3-1/TRBV3-2
cdr3_aa: ASSLTRRVQETQY

j_call: TRBJ1-2
v_call: TRBV27
cdr3_aa: ASRGQGGHGYT